This entry is about one T cell receptor beta chain. The antigen is not known. The data stem from a study of post-analysis software for immune sequencing data. Presence of unique molecular identifiers characterized the TCR beta cDNA libraries. Some 500,000 cDNA molecules were recovered from an input of roughly 0.95 to 10 million T cells. TCRdb itself ran the PCR reads through MiXCR, one entry per CDR3 protein. Altogether fewer than 850,000 distinct CDR3 sequences are present, 25% to 30% being singletons, with the ten largest covering 0.56%. Study observations and caveats: Pronounced co-clustering by F measure was evident among identically batched samples. Multiple sclerosis patients showed significantly lower normalized Chao1 diversity than controls did.

Sequenced: blood. This receptor was identified in a girl aged 10 to 17 with multiple sclerosis.

CDR3 DNA: TGTGCCACGGTATCGGCCGGGACAACTAATGAAAAACTGTTTTTT. The encoded protein is CATVSAGTTNEKLFF. The genes are TRBV12-3 or TRBV12-4 and TRBJ1-4; D unresolved. The ends were cut back, 10 bases at V and 0 bases at J, with 15 bases in the middle. The CDR3 extends over 15 amino acids.